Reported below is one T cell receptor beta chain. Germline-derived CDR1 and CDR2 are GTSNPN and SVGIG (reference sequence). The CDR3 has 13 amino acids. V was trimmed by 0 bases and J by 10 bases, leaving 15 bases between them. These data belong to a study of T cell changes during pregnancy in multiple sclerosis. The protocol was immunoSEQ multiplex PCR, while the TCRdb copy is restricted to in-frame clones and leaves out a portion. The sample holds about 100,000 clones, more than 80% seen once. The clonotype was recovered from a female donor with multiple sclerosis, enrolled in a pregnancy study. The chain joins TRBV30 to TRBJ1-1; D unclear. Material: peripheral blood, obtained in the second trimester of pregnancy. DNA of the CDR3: TGTGCCTGGAGTGTACGGCATGTTCCGGGAGCTTTCTTT. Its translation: CAWSVRHVPGAFF.